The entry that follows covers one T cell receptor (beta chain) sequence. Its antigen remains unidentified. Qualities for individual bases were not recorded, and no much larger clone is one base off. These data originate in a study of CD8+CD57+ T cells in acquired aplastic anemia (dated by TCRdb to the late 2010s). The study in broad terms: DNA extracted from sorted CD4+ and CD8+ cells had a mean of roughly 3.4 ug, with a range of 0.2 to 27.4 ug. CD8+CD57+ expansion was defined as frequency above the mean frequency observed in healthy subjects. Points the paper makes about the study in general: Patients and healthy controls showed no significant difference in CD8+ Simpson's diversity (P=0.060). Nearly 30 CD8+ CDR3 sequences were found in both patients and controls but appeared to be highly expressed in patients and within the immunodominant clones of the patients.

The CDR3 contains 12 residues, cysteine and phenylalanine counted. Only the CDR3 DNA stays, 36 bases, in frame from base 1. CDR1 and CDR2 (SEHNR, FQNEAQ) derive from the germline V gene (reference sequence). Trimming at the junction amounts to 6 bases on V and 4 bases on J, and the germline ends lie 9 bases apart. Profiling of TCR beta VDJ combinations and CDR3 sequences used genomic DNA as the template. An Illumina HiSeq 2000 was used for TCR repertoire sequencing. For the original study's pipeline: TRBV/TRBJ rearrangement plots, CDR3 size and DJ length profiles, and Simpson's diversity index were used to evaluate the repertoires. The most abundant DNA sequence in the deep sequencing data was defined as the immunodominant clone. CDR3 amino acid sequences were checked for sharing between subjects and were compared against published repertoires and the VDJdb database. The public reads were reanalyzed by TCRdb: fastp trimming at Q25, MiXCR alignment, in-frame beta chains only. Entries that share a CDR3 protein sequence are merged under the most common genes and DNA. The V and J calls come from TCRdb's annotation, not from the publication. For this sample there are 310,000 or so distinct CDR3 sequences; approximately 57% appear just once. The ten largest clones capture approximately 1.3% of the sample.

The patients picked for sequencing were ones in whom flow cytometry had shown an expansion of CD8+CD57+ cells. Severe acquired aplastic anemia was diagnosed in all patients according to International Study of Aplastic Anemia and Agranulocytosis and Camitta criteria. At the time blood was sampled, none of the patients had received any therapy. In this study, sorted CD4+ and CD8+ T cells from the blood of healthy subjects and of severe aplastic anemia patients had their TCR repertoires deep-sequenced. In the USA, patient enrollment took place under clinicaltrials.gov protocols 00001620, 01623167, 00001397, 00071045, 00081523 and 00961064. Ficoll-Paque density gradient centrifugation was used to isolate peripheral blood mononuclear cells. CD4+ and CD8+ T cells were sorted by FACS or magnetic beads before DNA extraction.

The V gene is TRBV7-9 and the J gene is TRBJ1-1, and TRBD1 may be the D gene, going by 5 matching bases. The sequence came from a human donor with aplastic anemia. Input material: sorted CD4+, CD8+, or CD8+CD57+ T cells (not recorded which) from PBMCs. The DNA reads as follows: TGTGCCAGCAGTCCAGGGAGCACTGAAGCTTTCTTT. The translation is CASSPGSTEAFF.